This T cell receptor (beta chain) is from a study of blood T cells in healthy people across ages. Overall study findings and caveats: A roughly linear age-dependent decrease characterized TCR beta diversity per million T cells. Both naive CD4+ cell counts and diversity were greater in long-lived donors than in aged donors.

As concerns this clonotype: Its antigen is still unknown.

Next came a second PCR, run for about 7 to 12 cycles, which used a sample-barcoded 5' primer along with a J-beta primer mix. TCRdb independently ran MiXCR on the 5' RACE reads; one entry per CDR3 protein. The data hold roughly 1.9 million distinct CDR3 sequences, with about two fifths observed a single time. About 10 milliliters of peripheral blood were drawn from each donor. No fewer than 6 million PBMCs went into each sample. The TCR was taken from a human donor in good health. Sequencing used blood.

In DNA, the CDR3 is TGTGCCAGCCGCGAACCCGGGACAGTCTACAATGAGCAGTTCTTC. Amino acid sequence: CASREPGTVYNEQFF. The chain carries TRBV12-3 or TRBV12-4 and TRBJ2-1; 7 bases agree with TRBD1. The ends lost 8 bases at V and 3 bases at J; junction bases unmatched: 10. This CDR3 is 15 amino acids long.